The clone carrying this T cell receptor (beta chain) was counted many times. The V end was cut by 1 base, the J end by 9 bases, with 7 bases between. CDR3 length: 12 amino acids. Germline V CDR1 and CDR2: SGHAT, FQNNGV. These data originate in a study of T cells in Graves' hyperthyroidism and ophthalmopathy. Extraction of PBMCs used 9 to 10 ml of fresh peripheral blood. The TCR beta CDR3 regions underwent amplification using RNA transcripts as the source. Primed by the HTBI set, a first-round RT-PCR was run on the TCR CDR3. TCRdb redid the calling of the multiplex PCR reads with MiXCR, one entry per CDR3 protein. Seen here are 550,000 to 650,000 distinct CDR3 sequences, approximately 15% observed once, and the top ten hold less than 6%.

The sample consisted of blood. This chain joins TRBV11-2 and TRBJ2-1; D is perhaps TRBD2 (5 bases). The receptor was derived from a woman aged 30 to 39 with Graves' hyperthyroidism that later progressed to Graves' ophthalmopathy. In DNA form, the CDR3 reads TGTGCCAGCAGCTTAGCGGGATCTGAGCAGTTCTTC. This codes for CASSLAGSEQFF. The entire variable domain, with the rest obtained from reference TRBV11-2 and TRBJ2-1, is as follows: EAGVAQSPRYKIIEKRQSVAFWCNPISGHATLYWYQQILGQGPKLLIQFQNNGVVDDSQLPKDRFSAERLKGVDSTLKIQPAKLEDSAVYLCASSLAGSEQFFGPGTRLTVL.